This T cell receptor beta chain was captured in a study of cytomegalovirus exposure and HLA in healthy donors (dated by TCRdb to about 2017). For the wider study: According to an earlier analysis of 587 of the donors, some 180 million T cells yielded over 100 million unique TCR beta sequences and roughly 280 Gb of sequence data. Approximately 300 gigabases of sequencing data and roughly 81 million unique TCR sequences made up an early release that covered 500 to 700 HLA-typed donors. Of the 350 to 450 genotyped donors, more than 75% were placed in the genetic ancestry cluster associated with self-reported Caucasian donors. The aim of the study was to test whether cataloging public T cell receptors could identify signatures of past pathogen exposure. The study profiled the T cell repertoires of 666 subjects by immunosequencing and related them to cytomegalovirus serostatus. Besides the first cohort of 500 to 700 subjects, a separate validation cohort made up of roughly 130 different subjects was used. High-throughput TCR immunosequencing, statistical association of individual TCRs with disease status, and machine learning were combined to predict cytomegalovirus infection status. In a later analysis, previously published TCR beta repertoires from 666 donors were re-analyzed and high-resolution HLA genotyping was added so that TCR occurrence patterns could be studied. Rather than using new phenotypic data, the later analysis identified candidate immune exposures from TCR beta sequences and from how often those sequences occurred across donors. To decide whether each TCR beta V gene segment behaved as functional or pseudogenic, an earlier analysis of 587 of the donors relied on high-throughput TCR beta sequencing. Donor age, sex, ethnicity and CMV serostatus were collected together with the repertoire data. A later genetic analysis used genome-wide SNP genotypes for about 60% of the roughly 670 donors, treating that subset as a discovery cohort. Every discovery cohort repertoire had been produced on one sequencing platform. HLA typing covered class I and class II loci at four-digit resolution. The number of typed donors differed by locus: about 620-640 for A, B, C, DRB1 and DQB1; 500 to 550 for DQA1; 600 to 610 for DPA1; and about 450 for DPB1. Because of strong linkage in the cohort, 5 or 6 DR-DQ haplotypes were treated as single units for association and clustering. Across 300 to 400 genotyped donors of the cohort, an average of roughly 230,000 unique TCR beta nucleotide sequences per donor were sequenced, and roughly a sixth of those sequences were non-productive. Overall study outcomes, separate from this receptor: In a later analysis, the rate of TCR association differed among HLA loci, with DRB1 alleles having the most associated TCRs and HLA-C alleles having the fewest. In vitro tests confirmed that a few of the cytomegalovirus-associated TCR beta chains recognize cytomegalovirus antigens. The authors suggested that the approach could potentially be extended to other disease states and immunological phenotypes. In a later analysis, most CMV-associated TCR beta chains were found to appear HLA-restricted, with HLA associations seemingly driven largely by CMV exposure. Compared with equally common non-associated chains, HLA-associated TCR beta chains in a later analysis were more clonally expanded and had lower generation probabilities. An association between a missense DCLRE1C variant and V-gene and J-gene trimming of TCR beta chains was found in a later genetic analysis and replicated in an independent cohort. Roughly uniform sequencing depth across donors was assumed in presence/absence analyses, although this assumption may not hold. Because some donors lacked HLA typing at each locus, the association tests relied only on the typed subset. In the study, roughly 160 TCR beta chains were listed as associated with cytomegalovirus. According to a later genetic analysis, donors in an Asian-associated ancestry cluster had fewer N-insertions in productive TCRs than the approximately 630-donor mean. Because the 87-base-pair reads could not distinguish some IMGT-functional V segments, including TRBV6-2 and TRBV6-3, those segments were excluded. In both the original and validation cohorts, the classifier was reported to diagnose cytomegalovirus status with high specificity and sensitivity. The earlier analysis of approximately 560 of the donors excluded 15 to 20 rarely observed V segments, including chromosome 9 orphons, because counts were too low. At a false discovery rate of 0.05, a later analysis linked fewer than 20,000 TCR beta sequences to specific HLA alleles. A further reported finding was that TCR beta sequences accurately predicted the HLA-A and HLA-B alleles for most subjects in the first cohort. Linkage disequilibrium might explain the correlated functional status among segregating V segments, but an unknown experimental factor could not be excluded. In an earlier analysis of about 600 of the donors, most TCR beta V segments appeared in productive rearrangements about 87% or about 30% of the time, broadly matching IMGT annotations. Only TCR beta chains were sequenced in this cohort, and the absence of alpha or paired-chain data limited detectable features. The sequencing pipeline was judged likely to have produced a cluster of highly shared sequence variants as a technical artifact. When HLA alleles, especially DR and DQ, strongly co-occurred, TCR associations were difficult to assign to individual alleles. The only immune exposure information available for the cohort was CMV serostatus. In a later analysis, several top co-occurrence clusters were reported to appear linked to parvovirus B19, influenza, CMV and Epstein-Barr virus. Across donors, most TCR sequences were observed very rarely, whereas some public TCRs were present in many individuals.

The library was prepared using the immunoSEQ multiplex PCR assay. For the multiplex PCR, a mixture combining 60 forward primers for TCR Vbeta segments and 13 reverse primers for TCR Jbeta segments was used. Amplification of the CDR3 region of rearranged TCR beta genes was performed with a multiplex PCR assay on genomic DNA. The Illumina HiSeq System was used to sequence the amplified TCR beta libraries as 87-base-pair reads. The paper's processing steps were these. A later analysis tallied roughly 80 million unique TCR beta chains across the 666 repertoires, and about 10 million of those chains were shared by two or more donors. Raw reads were error-corrected and collapsed into unique sequences with a nearest-neighbor algorithm that merged closely related sequences to remove PCR and sequencing errors. To assign V, D and J gene segments, CDR3 sequences were aligned to IMGT reference sequences. For a sequence to be retained, a match of at least six nucleotides was required to both a V gene segment and a J gene segment. Rearrangements were classified as productive when the CDR3 lacked stop codons and remained in frame with V and J, and all other rearrangements were classified as non-productive. Following IMGT convention, CDR3 was defined as the stretch from the second conserved V-encoded cysteine to the conserved J-encoded phenylalanine. The earlier analysis of some 580 of the donors excluded any sequence lacking an unambiguous match to a single V gene segment. An earlier analysis of 587 of the donors classified V segments as functional when productive rearrangements were above 56.7% and as segregating when the standard deviation between donors was above 5%. A statistical classification framework was built for diagnosing cytomegalovirus status from the catalog of TCR beta chain sequences. In a later analysis, V and J genes were assigned by comparing TCR nucleotide sequences against IMGT/GENE-DB human TR gene sequences. The TCRdist pipeline was used in a later analysis to assign CDR3 sequences and most-parsimonious VDJ recombination scenarios. In a later analysis, each TCR beta chain was defined by its CDR3 amino acid sequence together with its V-gene family, and reads without a unique V-gene family were excluded. To address suspected cross-contamination and a sequencing artifact, a later analysis removed several hundred highly shared, low-generation-probability nucleotide sequences. In a later analysis, a clonal expansion index was calculated for each public chain from normalized within-repertoire ranks of inferred template counts. In a later analysis, generation probabilities were computed with a VDJ recombination model fitted to out-of-frame rearrangements, and the resulting probabilities were checked against IGoR. Hypergeometric tests were used in a later analysis to score TCR-TCR, TCR-HLA and TCR-CMV co-occurrence, with a repertoire-size bias correction applied to the TCR pairs. A later analysis estimated false discovery rates by permuting HLA or CMV assignments 20 times. In a later analysis, co-occurring TCRs were grouped with DBSCAN, and TCRdist sequence similarity was added when clustering was performed within HLA-allele-positive subsets. Repertoires with fewer than 30,000 or more than 120,000 public chains were left out of co-occurrence clustering, as were five repertoires with anomalous nucleotide sharing. The table comes from immuneACCESS by way of TCRdb, which keeps in-frame sequences with V and J called. Part of the clones is missing from these tables; in studies checked, under half for an unresolved V gene and the rest for unknown reasons. D and trimming come from the DNA, and the V and J calls and clone size come from that table. The sample table records about 190,000 clones; more than 75% of these occur just once. About 1.2% of the sample rests with the top ten.

The cohort comprised 550 to 700 healthy bone marrow donors. At the time of sampling, every cohort member was nominally healthy, though immune exposures that went unrecorded were likely present. The donor was CMV seronegative and was included in the group of approximately 350 seronegative cohort members. A peripheral blood sample was collected from each donor, and TCR beta sequencing was performed on peripheral blood mononuclear cells. The Qiagen DNeasy Blood Extraction Kit was used to extract genomic DNA from the blood cell samples. Taken from cysteine to phenylalanine, the CDR3 has 16 residues. Only the CDR3 DNA is retained, 48 bases long and in frame from the first base. Trimming costs V 1 base and J 2 bases, and their ends lie 14 bases apart. CDR1 MDHEN and CDR2 SYDVKM are derived from the germline V gene. Concerning this clone: Its antigen is not yet known. Within one base of it there is no much larger clone, and no base qualities were kept.

This sequence originates from a man under 40 in good health and CMV-seronegative. Sample: PBMCs. The chain links TRBV28 with TRBJ2-5; a tentative D match to TRBD1 spans 5 bases. The CDR3 protein: CASSLYPGQLQETQYF. At the DNA level, the sequence is TGTGCCAGCAGTTTATACCCTGGACAATTACAAGAGACCCAGTACTTC.